This TCR beta chain was sequenced for a study of blood T cells in healthy people across ages. The ends were cut back, 4 bases at V and 0 bases at J, with 9 bases in the middle. The length of the CDR3 is 15 residues. CDR1 and CDR2 (germline): MGHDK, SYGVNS. Using a J-beta primer mix together with a sample-barcoded 5' primer, a second PCR was run for about 6 to 11 cycles. Via MiXCR, TCRdb re-called the 5' RACE reads, giving one row per CDR3 protein. Among hundreds of thousands of distinct CDR3 sequences, roughly 49% were seen once, and the ten largest hold 25% to 35%. Sequencing was carried out using blood. The clonotype was recovered from a woman aged 55-70 years in good health. V usage is TRBV25-1 and J usage is TRBJ1-4; D gene ambiguous. CDR3 nucleotides: TGTGCCAGCAGTGGTAGGGTTGCAACTAATGAAAAACTGTTTTTT. Translated: CASSGRVATNEKLFF.